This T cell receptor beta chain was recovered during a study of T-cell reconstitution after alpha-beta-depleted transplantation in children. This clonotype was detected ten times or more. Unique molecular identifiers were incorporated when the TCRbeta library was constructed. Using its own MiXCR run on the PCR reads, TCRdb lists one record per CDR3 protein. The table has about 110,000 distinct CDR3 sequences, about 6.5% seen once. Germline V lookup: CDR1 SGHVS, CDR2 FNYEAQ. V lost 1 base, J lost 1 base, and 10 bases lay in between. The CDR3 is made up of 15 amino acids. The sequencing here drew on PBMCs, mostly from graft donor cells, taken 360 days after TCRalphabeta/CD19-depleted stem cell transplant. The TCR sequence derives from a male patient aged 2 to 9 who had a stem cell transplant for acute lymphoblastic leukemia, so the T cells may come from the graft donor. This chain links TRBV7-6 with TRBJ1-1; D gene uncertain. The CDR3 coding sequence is TGTGCCAGCAGCTTAGGCTTAACAGAGAACACTGAAGCTTTCTTT. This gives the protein CASSLGLTENTEAFF.